The 20 T cell receptor beta chains listed next were all sequenced from one sample in a study of OX40 agonist ivuxolimab in advanced cancers. The data were produced by immunoSEQ multiplex PCR, yet TCRdb's version contains in-frame clones alone and is incomplete. The sample lists approximately 13,000 clones, 70% to 90% occurring once. The sequences come from CD4+ or CD8+ T cells sorted from blood, collected in a trial of the OX40 agonist ivuxolimab. Receptors were obtained from an adult with an advanced solid tumor such as melanoma, head and neck, liver or kidney cancer.

The chain is built from TRBV6-5 and TRBJ2-1; 9 bases map to TRBD2. CDR3 size: 14 residues. V lost 6 bases, J lost 5 bases, and 5 bases stayed unmatched. The V gene's germline CDR1 is MNHEY and CDR2 SVGAGI. CDR3 nucleotides: TGTGCCAGCAGAGGACTAGCGCGCCACAATGAGCAGTTCTTC. As protein: CASRGLARHNEQFF.

This clone was detected only a few times. The chain combines TRBV4-3 with TRBJ2-1, with TRBD2 matching 8 bases. Germline V lookup: CDR1 LGHNA, CDR2 YSLEER. V dropped 3 bases and J dropped 1; count of bases not matched to a gene: 11. This CDR3 spans 18 amino acids. The CDR3 DNA is TGCGCCAGCAGCCAGGGAGACTCAAGCGGGAGATCCTACAATGAGCAGTTCTTC. It encodes CASSQGDSSGRSYNEQFF.

This clone is classed as medium-sized. The CDR3 DNA reads as TGTGCCAGCAGCTCGGGACTATCCTACGAGCAGTACTTC. It translates to CASSSGLSYEQYF. The chain has TRBV13 and TRBJ2-7; the match to TRBD2 covers 7 bases. Germline values: CDR1 PRHDT, CDR2 FYEKMQ (reference sequence). The CDR3 has 13 residues. The V gene end was trimmed by 4 bases and the J gene end by 1 base; junction bases not matched to a gene: 1.

The chain employs TRBV4-3 and TRBJ2-7; tentatively, D is TRBD1 (6 bases). Germline lookup yields CDR1 LGHNA and CDR2 YSLEER. V was clipped by 3 bases and J by 2 bases, with 17 bases between them. The CDR3 consists of 16 residues. CDR3 DNA: TGCGCCAGCAGCCACAGTATGGGGGCAGCCGCCTACGAGCAGTACTTC. This codes for CASSHSMGAAAYEQYF.

The V call is TRBV5-5, the J call TRBJ1-1; weak D call: TRBD1 (5 bases). The CDR3 is made up of 13 amino acids. Germline V CDR1 and CDR2: SGHKS, YYEKEE (reference sequence). V was trimmed by 7 bases and J by 1 base, leaving 11 bases between them. This CDR3 reads CASRIRENTEAFF. The CDR3 DNA sequence: TGTGCCAGCCGTATCAGGGAGAACACTGAAGCTTTCTTT.

The chain uses TRBV5-5 and TRBJ2-3; TRBD2 is a possible D gene (5 bases). Germline lookup yields CDR1 SGHKS and CDR2 YYEKEE (reference sequence). Trimming removed 3 bases from V and 6 bases from J, with 11 bases in between. This CDR3 is built from 13 residues. CDR3 amino acids: CASSSSKRDTQYF. The CDR3 nucleotides are TGTGCCAGCAGCTCCTCTAAGCGGGATACGCAGTATTTT.

This clone was counted a single time. The chain couples TRBV2 to TRBJ2-1, with TRBD2 as a possible D gene (6 bases). Germline loops: CDR1 SNHLY, CDR2 FYNNEI. V was trimmed by 11 bases and J by 3 bases, leaving 11 bases between them. The CDR3 consists of 12 residues. CDR3 bases: TGTGCCTCGGTCGGGAGCTACAATGAGCAGTTCTTC. Its translation is CASVGSYNEQFF. Full variable domain (outside the CDR3, taken from reference TRBV2 and TRBJ2-1): EPEVTQTPSHQVTQMGQEVILRCVPISNHLYFYWYRQILGQKVEFLVSFYNNEISEKSEIFDDQFSVERPDGSNFTLKIRSTKLEDSAMYFCASVGSYNEQFFGPGTRLTVL.

This chain joins TRBV5-4 and TRBJ1-1; TRBD1 agrees at 7 bases. CDR1 and CDR2 (germline): SGHNT, YYREEE (reference sequence). The CDR3 is 12 residues long. J was trimmed by 9 bases and V by 2 bases; bases with no gene match: 4. CDR3 bases: TGTGCCAGCAGCTTACAGGGGCGGCAAGCTTTCTTT. The encoded protein is CASSLQGRQAFF. Drawing the rest from reference TRBV5-4 and TRBJ1-1, the complete variable domain is ETGVTQSPTHLIKTRGQQVTLRCSSQSGHNTVSWYQQALGQGPQFIFQYYREEENGRGNFPPRFSGLQFPNYSSELNVNALELDDSALYLCASSLQGRQAFFGQGTRLTVV.

This clone was seen once. This chain uses TRBV7-9 with TRBJ1-4, with D maybe TRBD1 (5 bases). The length of the CDR3 is 15 residues. The V and J ends lost 6 bases and 7 bases respectively, with 18 bases between them. Germline-derived CDR1 and CDR2 are SEHNR and FQNEAQ (reference sequence). CDR3 nucleotide sequence: TGTGCCAGCAGAACCTCAGGGATTTATGGTGAAAAACTGTTTTTT. Its translation is CASRTSGIYGEKLFF.

The gene calls are TRBV6-5 and TRBJ1-2; no clear D. The germline V gene encodes CDR1 MNHEY and CDR2 SVGAGI. This CDR3 has 13 amino acids. V was shortened by 6 bases and J by 0 bases, with 8 bases between the two germline ends. The CDR3 loop is CASRAWTNYGYTF. DNA for the CDR3: TGTGCCAGCAGGGCTTGGACTAACTATGGCTACACCTTC.

The chain employs TRBV7-9 and TRBJ2-7; no reliable D call. The CDR3 sequence is 13 residues long. Germline V CDR1 and CDR2: SEHNR, FQNEAQ (reference sequence). Trimming cost V 5 bases and J 4 bases, with 12 bases left between them. The CDR3 DNA is TGTGCCAGCAGCCAAGAGGCAGGTTACGAGCAGTACTTC. It codes for CASSQEAGYEQYF. Full variable domain (missing parts from reference TRBV7-9 and TRBJ2-7): DTGVSQNPRHKITKRGQNVTFRCDPISEHNRLYWYRQTLGQGPEFLTYFQNEAQLEKSRLLSDRFSAERPKGSFSTLEIQRTEQGDSAMYLCASSQEAGYEQYFGPGTRLTVT.

The chain couples TRBV4-2 to TRBJ2-7; 7 positions agree with TRBD2. Germline assignment: CDR1 LGHNA and CDR2 YNFKEQ. This CDR3 comprises 15 residues. Trimming took 0 bases from V and 3 from J; bases not matched to a gene: 5. CDR3 sequence reads: CASSQDASGIYEQYF. CDR3 DNA sequence: TGTGCCAGCAGCCAAGATGCTAGCGGAATCTACGAGCAGTACTTC.

The rearrangement joins TRBV7-4 to TRBJ2-7, with D unclear. Trimming stripped 5 bases from V and 2 bases from J, with 28 bases between. Germline values: CDR1 SGHVT, CDR2 SQSDAQ. The CDR3 extends over 19 amino acids. In nucleotides, the CDR3 is TGTGCCAGCAGCGATGCGGTGGGTAATAAGGGAATTGAGGCCTACGAGCAGTACTTC. As protein: CASSDAVGNKGIEAYEQYF.

The V gene is TRBV27, the J gene TRBJ1-1; TRBD1 aligns across 10 bases. Germline V lookup: CDR1 MNHEY, CDR2 SMNVEV (reference sequence). This CDR3 is 14 amino acids long. With V trimmed by 3 bases and J by 3 bases, 1 base remained unmatched. CDR3 nucleotides: TGTGCCAGCAGTTTGGGACAGGGGCACACTGAAGCTTTCTTT. Protein sequence: CASSLGQGHTEAFF.

This rearrangement joins TRBV4-3 to TRBJ2-1, with 11 bases identical to TRBD2. V shed 4 bases and J 3 bases; nucleotides not matched to a gene: 5. The CDR3 spans 16 residues. Germline loops: CDR1 LGHNA, CDR2 YSLEER. The CDR3 here is CASSLGTSGVYNEQFF. CDR3 coding DNA: TGCGCCAGCAGCCTGGGGACTAGCGGAGTCTACAATGAGCAGTTCTTC.

The CDR3 sequence: CASSEQGAPLYEQYF. The CDR3 DNA sequence: TGTGCCAGCAGCGAGCAGGGGGCGCCCCTCTACGAGCAGTACTTC. The V and J genes are TRBV9 and TRBJ2-7; 8 nucleotides line up with TRBD1. Germline values: CDR1 SGDLS, CDR2 YYNGEE. J lost 3 bases, V lost 3 bases, and 8 bases had no gene match. This CDR3 contains 15 residues.

The rearrangement joins TRBV19 to TRBJ2-7; the D gene could be TRBD1 or TRBD2 (5 bases each). Deletions cut 10 bases from V and 1 base from J, with 11 bases between. The CDR3 sequence is 12 residues long. Germline CDR1 and CDR2: LNHDA and SQIVND (reference sequence). As DNA, the CDR3 is TGTGCCACCACGGGGCCTTCCTACGAGCAGTACTTC. It codes for CATTGPSYEQYF.

The chain combines TRBV13 with TRBJ1-2; no clear D gene. V lost 6 bases to trimming and J lost 2 bases, with 7 bases between them. The CDR3 is made up of 12 amino acids. Germline values: CDR1 PRHDT, CDR2 FYEKMQ (reference sequence). The CDR3 nucleotides read TGTGCCAGCAGTCGGGAGAACTATGGCTACACCTTC. Its protein is CASSRENYGYTF. Complete variable domain (other parts from reference TRBV13 and TRBJ1-2): AAGVIQSPRHLIKEKRETATLKCYPIPRHDTVYWYQQGPGQDPQFLISFYEKMQSDKGSIPDRFSAQQFSDYHSELNMSSLELGDSALYFCASSRENYGYTFGSGTRLTVV.

This clone was recorded a few times. J is TRBJ2-1 and V is TRBV29-1; a possible D gene is TRBD2 (5 bases). This CDR3 comprises 12 residues. CDR1 is SQVTM and CDR2 is ANQGSEA in the germline V gene. V dropped 3 bases and J dropped 9 bases, with 12 bases sitting between them. The CDR3 region is CSVEGAMVEQFF. The CDR3 bases are TGCAGCGTTGAGGGAGCGATGGTTGAGCAGTTCTTC.

V is TRBV27 and J is TRBJ2-3; D is perhaps TRBD1 or TRBD2 (5 bases each). CDR1 is MNHEY, CDR2 SMNVEV, per germline (reference sequence). The length of the CDR3 is 14 residues. Trimming cost V 0 bases and J 4 bases, with 8 bases left between them. The CDR3 sequence is CASSLSRGADTQYF. In DNA form, the CDR3 reads TGTGCCAGCAGTTTATCGCGAGGGGCAGATACGCAGTATTTT.